What follows is one T cell receptor beta chain and its context. Germline V gene sequence: CDR1 SNHLY, CDR2 FYNNEI. V gave up 6 bases and J gave up 7 bases; unmatched junction bases: 9. This CDR3 is 14 amino acids long. The sample comes from a study of shared clonotypes between healthy human individuals. Some clones are missing from TCRdb's copy, which holds only in-frame ones; the method was immunoSEQ multiplex PCR. The data hold around 1.5 million clones, with nearly 99% observed a single time. The clonotype was recovered from a man under 40 in good health. V usage is TRBV2 and J usage is TRBJ1-2; 9 bases are a match to TRBD1. The specimen sequenced was naive CD4+ T cells sorted from blood. This sample's subset: CD45RA+ positively selected. The CDR3 sequence is CASREGQGVFGYTF. CDR3 coding DNA: TGTGCCAGCAGAGAGGGACAGGGTGTGTTTGGCTACACCTTC.